The 7 T cell receptor beta chains given below trace back to one sample, sequenced in a study of spatial heterogeneity in lung cancer. From the 5' RACE reads, TCRdb called clonotypes with MiXCR, one entry per CDR3 protein. The sample comprises roughly 120,000 distinct CDR3 sequences, more than 10% of which are singletons, and approximately 24% rests with the top ten. Time point described: blood at routine non-recurrence follow-up after resection. The sequences come from PBMCs, collected at follow-up. Source of these receptors: a female donor with early-stage non-small cell lung cancer.

The table lists this clonotype with a few counts. The chain couples TRBV6-1 to TRBJ2-3, with 10 bases aligning to TRBD2. CDR1 and CDR2 (germline): MNHNS, SASEGT. CDR3 length: 15 residues. V dropped 5 bases and J dropped 4; count of bases not matched to a gene: 6. The chain's CDR3 is CASSPSGSGADTQYF. CDR3 DNA sequence: TGTGCCAGCAGTCCTAGCGGGAGCGGAGCAGATACGCAGTATTTT.

This clonotype has only a few counts. The chain carries TRBV10-3 and TRBJ2-1; TRBD2 agrees at 7 bases. The trim removed 8 bases at V and 7 bases at J, leaving 8 bases unmatched. Germline V lookup: CDR1 ENHRY, CDR2 SYGVKD. The CDR3 runs to 13 residues. CDR3 sequence reads: CAIRAGVGNEQFF. The CDR3, as DNA: TGTGCCATCCGGGCGGGAGTAGGGAATGAGCAGTTCTTC.

The chain combines TRBV7-2 with TRBJ2-2; 9 bases are a match to TRBD2. Trimming removed 1 base from V and 7 bases from J; junction bases left unmatched: 7. CDR1 is SGHTA, CDR2 FQGNSA, per germline. The CDR3 sequence is 16 residues long. In DNA, the CDR3 is TGTGCCAGCAGCTTAGGGCTAGCGGGATGGGACGGGGAGCTGTTTTTT. Its translation is CASSLGLAGWDGELFF.

This clonotype was seen at least ten times. V is TRBV11-2 and J is TRBJ2-7; unclear D gene. The CDR3 runs 12 residues. The V end lost 7 bases, the J end lost 1 base, and 8 bases lay between the germline ends. The germline gives CDR1 SGHAT, CDR2 FQNNGV. CDR3 bases: TGTGCCAGCAAAGGTCGATCCTACGAGCAGTACTTC. This translates into CASKGRSYEQYF.

This clonotype has a handful of counts. The gene calls are TRBV29-1 and TRBJ1-4; TRBD1 matches at 10 bases. The CDR3 totals 13 residues. J was trimmed by 5 bases and V by 5 bases; bases with no gene match: 2. Germline values: CDR1 SQVTM, CDR2 ANQGSEA. CDR3 region: CSVRQGANEKLFF. In nucleotides, the CDR3 is TGCAGCGTTCGACAGGGGGCGAATGAAAAACTGTTTTTT.

This clonotype was counted at least ten times. The gene calls are TRBV18 and TRBJ2-3; 10 nucleotides align to TRBD2. This CDR3 comprises 15 residues. CDR1 and CDR2 (germline): KGHSH, LQKENI. Unmatched junction bases numbered 3, after V lost 4 bases and J lost 2 bases. The chain's CDR3 is CASSLLAGVTDTQYF. CDR3 nucleotide sequence: TGTGCCAGCTCACTTCTAGCGGGAGTCACAGATACGCAGTATTTT.

The table lists this clonotype with many counts. J is TRBJ2-1 and V is TRBV10-3; TRBD2 matches 12 bases. V trimming: 9 bases; J trimming: 7 bases; junction bases outside the gene matches: 7. Germline values: CDR1 ENHRY, CDR2 SYGVKD. The CDR3 runs to 14 residues. CDR3 protein: CAISSGRAPNEQFF. CDR3 nucleotide sequence: TGTGCCATATCTAGCGGGAGGGCCCCGAATGAGCAGTTCTTC.